Listed here are 8 T cell receptor beta chains from one sample, sequenced in a study of cytomegalovirus exposure and HLA in healthy donors. PCR amplification relied on 60 Vbeta primers (plus 13 Jbeta primers). Measured with immunoSEQ multiplex PCR; TCRdb has only the in-frame clones, and not every one. The sample has more than 150,000 clones; about 80% are singletons. The sample was PBMCs. The receptor source for this set is a man between 18 and 29 years old in good health and CMV-seronegative.

This chain uses TRBV25-1 with TRBJ2-7; 14 bases are shared with TRBD2. The CDR3 runs to 14 residues. CDR1 and CDR2 (germline): MGHDK, SYGVNS. With 10 bases clipped from V and 4 bases from J, the junction kept 6 bases outside the gene matches. The CDR3 DNA reads TGTGCCACCCGCGGGACTAGCGGGAGTTACGAGCAGTACTTC. This gives the protein CATRGTSGSYEQYF.

The chain joins TRBV7-9 to TRBJ1-6, with TRBD1 matching over 7 bases. This CDR3 has 15 amino acids. In germline, CDR1 is SEHNR, CDR2 FQNEAQ (reference sequence). The ends lost 2 bases at V and 8 bases at J; junction bases unmatched: 6. CDR3 bases: TGTGCCAGCAGCTTAATAGGGGGCGGGCATTCACCCCTCCACTTT. As protein: CASSLIGGGHSPLHF. The whole variable domain, remainder taken from reference TRBV7-9 and TRBJ1-6, is DTGVSQNPRHKITKRGQNVTFRCDPISEHNRLYWYRQTLGQGPEFLTYFQNEAQLEKSRLLSDRFSAERPKGSFSTLEIQRTEQGDSAMYLCASSLIGGGHSPLHFGNGTRLTVT.

The chain uses TRBV18 and TRBJ2-5; D is unresolved. V shed 4 bases and J shed 2 bases, with 8 bases lying between them. The germline CDR1 and CDR2 sequences are KGHSH and LQKENI. The CDR3 is made up of 13 amino acids. The CDR3 here is CASSQPQQETQYF. The DNA of the CDR3 is TGTGCCAGCTCACAGCCCCAACAAGAGACCCAGTACTTC.

CDR3 in amino acids: CSVVDVRTGIYGYTF. The CDR3 DNA is TGCAGCGTCGTTGATGTTAGGACAGGTATCTATGGCTACACCTTC. The chain has TRBV29-1 and TRBJ1-2, with 7 bases lining up with TRBD1. V was clipped by 6 bases and J by 4 bases; unmatched bases: 14. CDR1 is SQVTM and CDR2 is ANQGSEA in the germline V gene. The CDR3 is made up of 15 amino acids.

The V call is TRBV19, the J call TRBJ2-7; 7 nucleotides align to TRBD2. V lost 5 bases and J lost 5; bases outside the gene matches: 24. Germline V gene data show CDR1 as LNHDA and CDR2 as SQIVND (reference sequence). This CDR3 region has 19 residues. CDR3 DNA: TGTGCCAGTAGTTATCGGACTAGTGTACCGGTGAGAGGTGTCCACGAGCAGTACTTC. Translating it yields CASSYRTSVPVRGVHEQYF.

This clone was recorded a few times. This chain joins TRBV6-5 and TRBJ1-2; D gene ambiguous. Germline CDR1 and CDR2: MNHEY and SVGAGI. V was trimmed by 5 bases and J by 8 bases, leaving 15 bases between them. The CDR3 contains 13 residues. The CDR3 loop is CASSNRYGVGYTF. The CDR3 DNA is TGTGCCAGCAGTAACCGCTATGGAGTCGGCTACACCTTC.

The chain recombines TRBV6-6 with TRBJ2-7; TRBD1 matches 8 bases. V gave up 4 bases and J gave up 6 bases; unmatched junction bases: 11. Per the germline V gene, CDR1 is MNHNY and CDR2 is SVGAGI (reference sequence). The CDR3 contains 15 residues. The CDR3 loop reads CASSSQTGDWVEQYF. The DNA of the CDR3 is TGTGCCAGCAGTTCCCAGACAGGGGATTGGGTCGAGCAGTACTTC.

V gene TRBV6-5 combines with J gene TRBJ2-7, with 10 positions matching TRBD1. The CDR3 consists of 14 residues. V lost 6 bases and J lost 5; bases outside the gene matches: 7. Germline values: CDR1 MNHEY, CDR2 SVGAGI. CDR3 sequence reads: CASSEGTGADEQYF. The CDR3 DNA reads TGTGCCAGCAGCGAAGGGACAGGGGCAGACGAGCAGTACTTC.